This T cell receptor (beta chain) is drawn from a study of T cell responses to AZD1222 COVID-19 vaccine. Libraries were prepared by immunoSEQ multiplex PCR; TCRdb keeps only in-frame clonotypes and omits some of them. The sample lists some 120,000 clones, more than 85% occurring once. Points from the study as a whole: Among vaccine-associated CD4 TCRs, coverage spanned spike, with dominance at 160-218 and 743-854. Clonal diversity may have been underestimated, and the donors were mostly white British, with more females than males. Seropositive status at baseline applied to only six AZD1222 recipients. Reports say nearly half of spike-specific TCRs go after unmutated variant regions.

J was trimmed by 7 bases and V by 0 bases; bases with no gene match: 6. Per the germline V gene, CDR1 is SGHTA and CDR2 is FQGNSA. The CDR3 runs to 15 residues. This clone showed up just a few times. What it binds is unknown. The chain uses TRBV7-2 and TRBJ1-2; 9 bases are a match to TRBD1. The input for sequencing was peripheral blood, taken on day 0 of AZD1222 vaccination. This TCR was recovered from an adult in good health. CDR3 in DNA: TGTGCCAGCAGCTTAGCGGGACAGGGAGCTTTTGGCTACACCTTC. Translating gives CASSLAGQGAFGYTF.